This is a list of T cell receptor beta chains from one sample in a study of blood T cell repertoires in COVID-19. TCRdb keeps only in-frame clones here, not all; method: immunoSEQ multiplex PCR. The top ten hold under 2% of the sample, which has approximately 250,000 clones, roughly 86% seen once. Sequencing was carried out using peripheral blood. These receptors originate from a woman aged 60-75 years who had recovered from COVID-19. Both conserved end residues are part of each CDR3.

J gene: TRBJ1-1
V gene: TRBV19
CDR3 protein: CASRAGNHRDTEAFF

J gene: TRBJ2-7
V gene: TRBV9
CDR3 protein: CASSEGGDTYYEQYF

J gene: TRBJ2-1
V gene: TRBV10-3
CDR3 protein: CAISLGQGRDEQFF

J gene: TRBJ1-1
V gene: TRBV28
CDR3 protein: CATLYQGVLGTEAFF

J gene: TRBJ2-7
V gene: TRBV7-8
CDR3 protein: CASSFGRGPSYEQYF

J gene: TRBJ2-3
V gene: TRBV19
CDR3 protein: CASSTPFAGSDTQYF

J gene: TRBJ2-1
V gene: TRBV27
CDR3 protein: CASSLDLPTYNEQFF

J gene: TRBJ2-2
V gene: TRBV10-3
CDR3 protein: CAISAEGTGELFF

J gene: TRBJ2-5
V gene: TRBV5-6
CDR3 protein: CASSPFLAGGETQYF

J gene: TRBJ2-5
V gene: TRBV18
CDR3 protein: CASSQPPTSGETQYF

J gene: TRBJ1-2
V gene: TRBV15
CDR3 protein: CATSESGTGGLLGYGYTF

J gene: TRBJ1-2
V gene: TRBV18
CDR3 protein: CASSPAGTSYGYTF

J gene: TRBJ1-2
V gene: TRBV6-5
CDR3 protein: CASSFGNYGYTF

J gene: TRBJ1-6
V gene: TRBV6-5
CDR3 protein: CASRKDSGMGPLHF

J gene: TRBJ1-2
V gene: TRBV5-4
CDR3 protein: CASSSDRGQAYGYTF

J gene: TRBJ1-1
V gene: TRBV4-3
CDR3 protein: CASSQEEGLDLLNTEAFF

J gene: TRBJ1-2
V gene: TRBV12-3/TRBV12-4
CDR3 protein: CASSDVQRGYTF

J gene: TRBJ1-6
V gene: TRBV18
CDR3 protein: CASSRDKGDSPLHF

J gene: TRBJ2-6
V gene: TRBV19
CDR3 protein: CASSIVDSGANVLTF

J gene: TRBJ2-6
V gene: TRBV7-6
CDR3 protein: CASSLAPSGRMAGANVLTF

J gene: TRBJ2-7
V gene: TRBV29-1
CDR3 protein: CSVVLNREQYF

J gene: TRBJ1-2
V gene: TRBV7-9
CDR3 protein: CASNSGSNYGYTF

J gene: TRBJ2-7
V gene: TRBV4-1
CDR3 protein: CASSPLGLIGYEQYF

J gene: TRBJ1-4
V gene: TRBV18
CDR3 protein: CASSPPGDNEKLFF

J gene: TRBJ2-3
V gene: TRBV4-3
CDR3 protein: CASSQEQTSGGLGTDTQYF

J gene: TRBJ2-1
V gene: TRBV2
CDR3 protein: CASSDVAGVNYNEQFF

J gene: TRBJ1-6
V gene: TRBV2
CDR3 protein: CASSESTGGFSPLHF

J gene: TRBJ1-5
V gene: TRBV6-5
CDR3 protein: CASRQGLSNQPQHF

J gene: TRBJ2-3
V gene: TRBV12-3/TRBV12-4
CDR3 protein: CASTPVPDTQYF